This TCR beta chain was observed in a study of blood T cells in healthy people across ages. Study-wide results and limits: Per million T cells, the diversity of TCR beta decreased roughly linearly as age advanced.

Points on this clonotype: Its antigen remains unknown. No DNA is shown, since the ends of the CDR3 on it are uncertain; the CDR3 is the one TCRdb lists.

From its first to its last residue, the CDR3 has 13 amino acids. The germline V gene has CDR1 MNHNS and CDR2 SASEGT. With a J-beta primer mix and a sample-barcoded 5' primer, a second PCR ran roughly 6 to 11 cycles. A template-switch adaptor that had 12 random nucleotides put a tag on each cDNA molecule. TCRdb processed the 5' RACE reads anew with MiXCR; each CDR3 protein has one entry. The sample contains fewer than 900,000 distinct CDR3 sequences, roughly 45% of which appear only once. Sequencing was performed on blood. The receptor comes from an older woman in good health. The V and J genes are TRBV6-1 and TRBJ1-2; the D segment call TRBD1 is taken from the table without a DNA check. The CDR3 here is CASILDRDYGYTF.